This T cell receptor (beta chain) is drawn from a study of shared clonotypes between healthy human individuals (dated by TCRdb to 2018 to 2021). About the full investigation: The cohort comprised a couple of women and a few men aged 18 to 49 years. For each donor, CD4 naive and CD4 memory were each given three plates, CD8 naive was given two plates, and CD8 memory was given one plate. To estimate repertoire size and how much clonotype sharing occurs between individuals, the study deeply sequenced the blood TCR repertoires of five healthy adults. Libraries were prepared and TCR repertoires were sequenced by different laboratories using diverse techniques, in order to increase sequencing depth and limit assay-specific biases. Between about 0.8 and 8.9 billion PBMCs per donor were obtained by leukapheresis. Results the study describes overall, beyond this receptor: Incomplete sequencing was indicated by rarefaction of sorted-subset datasets, despite the large sequencing depth. Clonotypes shared by all four sorted-subset donors showed higher generation probabilities than non-shared clonotypes. Based on pairwise subsampling, the degree of clonotype sharing among donors was expected to be affected by sequencing depth. When a few donors were compared, the shared fraction of clonotypes was 5% to 6.5% for naive CD4, more than 3% for naive CD8, roughly 2.5% for memory CD4, and 0.35% to 0.5% for memory CD8. Because the study included only a small number of donors, the genetic and exposure-history diversity represented was limited. Estimated clonotype richness was generally larger for naive than for memory subsets. Sampling was limited to blood, and TCR repertoires in tissue likely differ from TCR repertoires in blood.

Using the deep immunoSEQ assay, multiplex PCR amplified TCR CDR3 regions from genomic DNA. Genomic DNA extracted from each cell subset was distributed evenly over all wells of several immunoSEQ 96-well plates, and each plate served as one replicate. Each replicate PCR for sorted subsets received about 220 ng genomic DNA, equal to about 30,000 T cell genomes. The purified libraries were quantified using a Qubit 3.0 fluorometer, sized with a Bioanalyzer 2100, and then quantified again using the KAPA Library Quantification kit. Every immunoSEQ 96-well plate was sequenced on a dedicated single-read 150-cycle Illumina NextSeq 550 flow cell. Per the source publication's procedure: Because the immunoSEQ output held only junctional sequences and lacked quality scores, the filtering could not match the filtering applied to full-length reads. To assign V/J genes and CDR3, sequences were annotated against IMGT germline references using PyIR, a Python wrapper for IgBLAST v1.9. Reads with weak V/J assignments (E-value above 1e-6), missing CDR3, stop codons, out-of-frame junctions, or ambiguous translated residues were removed. A V3J clonotype was defined by an identical inferred V gene, J gene, and CDR3 amino acid sequence. The percentage overlap between two repertoires was calculated by dividing the number of shared unique clonotypes by the size of the smaller repertoire. Repertoire richness was assessed with RTK rarefaction, the Chao1 estimator, and Recon v2.1 estimates of unobserved clonotypes. Generation probabilities were computed with OLGA for all TCRbeta clonotypes obtained by the gDNA method from four donors. The immuneACCESS repertoire file appears here via TCRdb, limited to in-frame rearrangements. These files lack a portion of the clones; in checked studies, under half of the deficit traces to unresolved V genes, and the cause of the others is not known. V and J calls and clone size are copied from that table; D and trimming were computed from the DNA. Within this sample are under 650,000 clones, with 95% to 97% of them counted one time only. The ten largest clonotypes hold about 0.064% of the sample.

The donors were healthy, HIV-negative adults with no recently reported acute infections or vaccinations. Only Caucasian adults living in Nashville, Tennessee, USA were represented among the donors. Magnetic negative selection was used to enrich CD4+ T cells, after which naive cells were positively selected on CD45RA and the negative fraction became the memory subset. Blood was collected by leukapheresis, and PBMCs were isolated by Ficoll-Histopaque density gradient centrifugation and then cryopreserved in liquid nitrogen vapor phase. Analytical flow cytometry was used to check the purity and quantity of every magnetically sorted T cell population. From each sorted fraction, genomic DNA was isolated and quantified by UV absorbance on a Nanodrop 2000c. Concerning this clone itself: The target of this receptor is not known. There are no base qualities to consult, and no much larger clone falls within one base.

Relative to germline, V is missing 4 bases and J is missing 2 bases, with 7 bases of the junction outside any gene match. The CDR3 holds 15 amino acids from the cysteine to the phenylalanine. Only CDR3 DNA is held: 45 bases, read in frame from base 1. Based on the germline V gene, the CDR1 and CDR2 sequences are SGHDT and YYEEEE. The chain employs TRBV5-6 and TRBJ2-5, with 8 middle bases fitting TRBD1. Sequenced: naive CD4+ T cells sorted from blood. Sample cell subset or site, as interpreted from the label and publication: CD45RA+ positively selected. This TCR came from a woman in her twenties or thirties in good health. The nucleotide sequence reads as follows: TGTGCCAGCAGCACCTGGACAGGGCTACAAGAGACCCAGTACTTC. This sequence encodes CASSTWTGLQETQYF.